What follows is one T cell receptor (beta chain) and its context. CD8 cells classed as naive were CD45RO-negative and positively selected for CCR7, excluding terminally differentiated effector memory CD45RA+ cells. Donors comprised only Caucasian adults living in Nashville, Tennessee. In the authors' methods: Filtering of immunoSEQ junctional sequences could not match full-length read filtering. The repertoire was sequenced with immunoSEQ multiplex PCR; TCRdb's copy has only in-frame clones and lacks some. The DNA gave D and trimming, while V, J and clone size come from that table. The repertoire consists of 800,000 to 950,000 clones, with 96% occurring once and the leading ten covering over 0.2%. This entry is derived from a study of shared clonotypes between healthy human individuals. Study at large: The study enrolled a couple of women and a few men aged 18 to 49.

The sequenced material came from naive CD8+ T cells sorted from blood. This clonotype was obtained from a man aged 25 to 40 in good health.

The CDR3 region is CASSEDRISGNTIYF. CDR3 nucleotides: TGTGCCAGCAGCGAAGACAGGATCTCTGGAAACACCATATATTTT. The gene calls are TRBV9 and TRBJ1-3; weak D call: TRBD1 (6 bases). In germline, CDR1 is SGDLS, CDR2 YYNGEE. This CDR3 contains 15 residues. The V and J ends lost 3 bases and 0 bases respectively, with 10 bases between them.